This is a list of T cell receptor beta chains from one sample in a study of blood T cell repertoires in COVID-19. The table came from immunoSEQ multiplex PCR; TCRdb's copy has only in-frame clones and leaves some out. The sample records fewer than 15,000 clones, about 75% being singletons. Material for sequencing was peripheral blood. The receptors stem from an elderly woman with acute or convalescent COVID-19. Each CDR3 is given with its conserved first and last residue. D genes are given only for firm matches. Clone size is shown for a subset of rows, as once, few, many or a class of expanded clone.

j_call: TRBJ1-1
clone_size: .
v_call: TRBV6-2/TRBV6-3
d_call: TRBD1
cdr3_aa: CATTPNWWTGGNTEAFF

j_call: TRBJ2-5
clone_size: .
v_call: TRBV7-9
d_call: .
cdr3_aa: CASSFPKWENGETQYF

j_call: TRBJ2-3
clone_size: .
v_call: TRBV4-1
d_call: TRBD1
cdr3_aa: CASRDRGPTDTQYF

j_call: TRBJ2-3
clone_size: .
v_call: TRBV19
d_call: TRBD1
cdr3_aa: CASRNRGNTDTQYF

j_call: TRBJ2-1
clone_size: .
v_call: TRBV5-4
d_call: .
cdr3_aa: CASSLVYRTNYNEQFF

j_call: TRBJ1-1
clone_size: .
v_call: TRBV30
d_call: TRBD1
cdr3_aa: CAWSTGQGNTEAFF

j_call: TRBJ2-5
clone_size: once
v_call: TRBV10-2
d_call: .
cdr3_aa: CASSAQIQETQYF

j_call: TRBJ1-2
clone_size: .
v_call: TRBV5-1
d_call: .
cdr3_aa: CASSLTENYGYTF

j_call: TRBJ1-4
clone_size: few
v_call: TRBV30
d_call: .
cdr3_aa: CAWSVPRQVSTNEKLFF

j_call: TRBJ2-1
clone_size: .
v_call: TRBV6-2/TRBV6-3
d_call: .
cdr3_aa: CASSRTDPEQFF

j_call: TRBJ1-4
clone_size: .
v_call: TRBV7-9
d_call: .
cdr3_aa: CASSWTGGRLFF

j_call: TRBJ2-3
clone_size: .
v_call: TRBV9
d_call: .
cdr3_aa: CASSVKGQGSADTQYF

j_call: TRBJ2-3
clone_size: few
v_call: TRBV6-5
d_call: .
cdr3_aa: CASISGAQGADTQYF

j_call: TRBJ2-5
clone_size: .
v_call: TRBV24-1
d_call: TRBD2
cdr3_aa: CATSASGAETQYF

j_call: TRBJ1-2
clone_size: .
v_call: TRBV9
d_call: .
cdr3_aa: CASSVGGFSGYTF

j_call: TRBJ2-7
clone_size: .
v_call: TRBV5-1
d_call: .
cdr3_aa: CASSLASRAYEQYF

j_call: TRBJ1-6
clone_size: few
v_call: TRBV27
d_call: TRBD1
cdr3_aa: CASSLVRGNSPLHF

j_call: TRBJ1-5
clone_size: .
v_call: TRBV4-1
d_call: .
cdr3_aa: CASSRGQYNQPQHF

j_call: TRBJ1-4
clone_size: .
v_call: TRBV7-2
d_call: .
cdr3_aa: CASSGDRRSEKLFF

j_call: TRBJ2-3
clone_size: .
v_call: TRBV15
d_call: TRBD2
cdr3_aa: CATSGQAGGLDTQYF

j_call: TRBJ2-1
clone_size: large
v_call: TRBV6-2/TRBV6-3
d_call: TRBD2
cdr3_aa: CASSYGGGPGNEQFF

j_call: TRBJ2-3
clone_size: .
v_call: TRBV7-6
d_call: .
cdr3_aa: CASSRQSQGWGTSTDTQYF

j_call: TRBJ2-7
clone_size: few
v_call: TRBV6-2/TRBV6-3
d_call: .
cdr3_aa: CASRPLSPGMYRYEQYF

j_call: TRBJ2-5
clone_size: .
v_call: TRBV4-1
d_call: TRBD1
cdr3_aa: CASSYPTGFQETQYF

j_call: TRBJ2-7
clone_size: .
v_call: TRBV4-3
d_call: TRBD1
cdr3_aa: CASSHRPDREYEQYF

j_call: TRBJ1-4
clone_size: .
v_call: TRBV15
d_call: .
cdr3_aa: CATSRDRPGPNEKLFF

j_call: TRBJ1-4
clone_size: .
v_call: TRBV5-6
d_call: .
cdr3_aa: CASSLFPNRDELFF

j_call: TRBJ2-5
clone_size: many
v_call: TRBV5-1
d_call: TRBD2
cdr3_aa: CASSLDPGIAGGRETQYF

j_call: TRBJ1-2
clone_size: .
v_call: TRBV9
d_call: .
cdr3_aa: CASSVGQGTYGYTF

j_call: TRBJ1-2
clone_size: .
v_call: TRBV7-8
d_call: .
cdr3_aa: CASSPGHGYTF

j_call: TRBJ1-1
clone_size: .
v_call: TRBV21-1
d_call: .
cdr3_aa: CASSPQQGARTEAFF

j_call: TRBJ1-1
clone_size: .
v_call: TRBV6-5
d_call: .
cdr3_aa: CASSYRTGETEAFF

j_call: TRBJ2-1
clone_size: .
v_call: TRBV6-5
d_call: TRBD2
cdr3_aa: CASRTSGANEQFF

j_call: TRBJ1-2
clone_size: .
v_call: TRBV23-1
d_call: TRBD1
cdr3_aa: CASGSQGALGGYTF

j_call: TRBJ1-1
clone_size: .
v_call: TRBV18
d_call: .
cdr3_aa: CASSGTENTEAFF

j_call: TRBJ2-7
clone_size: .
v_call: TRBV6-1
d_call: .
cdr3_aa: CASSEGHFTRTYEQYF

j_call: TRBJ1-3
clone_size: .
v_call: TRBV19
d_call: TRBD1
cdr3_aa: CASSRGQGAAISGNTIYF

j_call: TRBJ2-7
clone_size: .
v_call: TRBV12-3/TRBV12-4
d_call: TRBD1
cdr3_aa: CASRLGDRGEQYF

j_call: TRBJ2-5
clone_size: .
v_call: TRBV19
d_call: TRBD2
cdr3_aa: CASSRTSGGVQETQYF

j_call: TRBJ1-3
clone_size: .
v_call: TRBV10-3
d_call: .
cdr3_aa: CAISESMGRITGNTIYF

j_call: TRBJ2-3
clone_size: .
v_call: TRBV3-1/TRBV3-2
d_call: TRBD2
cdr3_aa: CASSHGLALVTDTQYF

j_call: TRBJ2-1
clone_size: .
v_call: TRBV7-9
d_call: .
cdr3_aa: CASSSRVSSYNEQFF

j_call: TRBJ2-7
clone_size: .
v_call: TRBV19
d_call: TRBD1
cdr3_aa: CASSKGQRYEQYF

j_call: TRBJ1-5
clone_size: .
v_call: TRBV19
d_call: TRBD1
cdr3_aa: CASKNRGYHHWPQHF

j_call: TRBJ2-1
clone_size: .
v_call: TRBV30
d_call: TRBD2
cdr3_aa: CAWASGGPLYNEQFF

j_call: TRBJ1-1
clone_size: medium-sized
v_call: TRBV5-1
d_call: .
cdr3_aa: CASRRWGARDMNTEAFF

j_call: TRBJ1-2
clone_size: .
v_call: TRBV7-8
d_call: .
cdr3_aa: CASSFHPGFYGYTF

j_call: TRBJ1-1
clone_size: .
v_call: TRBV23-1
d_call: .
cdr3_aa: CASSPGSMNTEAFF

j_call: TRBJ1-2
clone_size: .
v_call: TRBV27
d_call: .
cdr3_aa: CASSLSPGTANYGYTF

j_call: TRBJ2-3
clone_size: .
v_call: TRBV27
d_call: .
cdr3_aa: CASSLGEGTDTQYF

j_call: TRBJ2-2
clone_size: .
v_call: TRBV2
d_call: TRBD2
cdr3_aa: CASREVLGLAIGGELFF

j_call: TRBJ2-1
clone_size: .
v_call: TRBV7-9
d_call: .
cdr3_aa: CASSLEGMWYNEQFF

j_call: TRBJ1-4
clone_size: medium-sized
v_call: TRBV11-2
d_call: .
cdr3_aa: CASSDAGLNEKLFF

j_call: TRBJ1-2
clone_size: .
v_call: TRBV28
d_call: .
cdr3_aa: CASATQGPSRGYTF

j_call: TRBJ1-5
clone_size: .
v_call: TRBV4-3
d_call: .
cdr3_aa: CASSQDSSGLVHQPQHF

j_call: TRBJ2-5
clone_size: .
v_call: TRBV7-2
d_call: TRBD2
cdr3_aa: CASSTVAGWGETQYF

j_call: TRBJ2-3
clone_size: once
v_call: TRBV10-2
d_call: TRBD1
cdr3_aa: CASSSGTGVTDTQYF

j_call: TRBJ2-7
clone_size: .
v_call: TRBV6-5
d_call: .
cdr3_aa: CASSYSRDEGYEQYF

j_call: TRBJ2-3
clone_size: .
v_call: TRBV10-3
d_call: TRBD2
cdr3_aa: CAIMGGKTDTQYF